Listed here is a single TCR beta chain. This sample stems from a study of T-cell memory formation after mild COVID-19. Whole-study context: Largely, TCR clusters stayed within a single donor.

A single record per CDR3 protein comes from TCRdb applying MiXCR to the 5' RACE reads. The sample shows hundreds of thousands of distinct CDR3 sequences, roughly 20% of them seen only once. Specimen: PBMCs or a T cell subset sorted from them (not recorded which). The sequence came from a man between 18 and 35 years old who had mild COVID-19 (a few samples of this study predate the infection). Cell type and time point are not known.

The CDR3 loop is CASRGPGPGTEAFF. The DNA of the CDR3 is TGTGCCAGCCGGGGGCCGGGGCCTGGAACTGAAGCTTTCTTT. The gene calls are TRBV5-6 and TRBJ1-1; a possible D gene is TRBD1 (6 bases). The length of the CDR3 is 14 residues. The V gene's germline CDR1 is SGHDT and CDR2 YYEEEE. V was pared by 7 bases and J by 5 bases, with 18 bases between.